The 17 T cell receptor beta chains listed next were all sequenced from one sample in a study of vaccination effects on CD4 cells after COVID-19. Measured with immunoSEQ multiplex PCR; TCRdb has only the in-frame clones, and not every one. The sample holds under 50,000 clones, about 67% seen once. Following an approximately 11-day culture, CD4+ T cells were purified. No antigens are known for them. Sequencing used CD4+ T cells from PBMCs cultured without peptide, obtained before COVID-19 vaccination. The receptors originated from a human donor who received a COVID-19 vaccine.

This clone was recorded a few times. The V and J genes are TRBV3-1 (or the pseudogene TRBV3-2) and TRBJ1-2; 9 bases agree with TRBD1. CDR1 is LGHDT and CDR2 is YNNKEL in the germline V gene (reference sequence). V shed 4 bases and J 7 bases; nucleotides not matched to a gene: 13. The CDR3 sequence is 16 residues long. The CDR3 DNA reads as TGTGCCAGCAGCCGAAGCGGAGGGACAGGGCCAATTGGCTACACCTTC. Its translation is CASSRSGGTGPIGYTF.

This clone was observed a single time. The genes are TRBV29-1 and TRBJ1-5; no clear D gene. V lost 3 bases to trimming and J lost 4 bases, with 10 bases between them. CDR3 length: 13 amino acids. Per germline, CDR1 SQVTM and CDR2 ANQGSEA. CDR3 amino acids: CSVEVAWNQPQHF. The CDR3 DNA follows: TGCAGCGTTGAGGTGGCGTGGAATCAGCCCCAGCATTTT.

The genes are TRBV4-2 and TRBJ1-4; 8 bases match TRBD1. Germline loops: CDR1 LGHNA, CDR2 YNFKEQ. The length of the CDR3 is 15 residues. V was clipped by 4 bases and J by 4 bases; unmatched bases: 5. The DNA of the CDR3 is TGTGCCAGCAGCCCCAGGGGGCGAGGTAATGAAAAACTGTTTTTT. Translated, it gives CASSPRGRGNEKLFF.

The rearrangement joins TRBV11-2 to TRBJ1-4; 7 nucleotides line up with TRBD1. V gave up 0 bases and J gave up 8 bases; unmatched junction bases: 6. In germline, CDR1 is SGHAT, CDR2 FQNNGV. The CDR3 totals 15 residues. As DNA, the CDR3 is TGTGCCAGCAGCTTAGAGACAGGGAATCGGGAAAAACTGTTTTTT. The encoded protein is CASSLETGNREKLFF. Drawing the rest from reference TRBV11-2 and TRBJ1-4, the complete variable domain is EAGVAQSPRYKIIEKRQSVAFWCNPISGHATLYWYQQILGQGPKLLIQFQNNGVVDDSQLPKDRFSAERLKGVDSTLKIQPAKLEDSAVYLCASSLETGNREKLFFGSGTQLSVL.

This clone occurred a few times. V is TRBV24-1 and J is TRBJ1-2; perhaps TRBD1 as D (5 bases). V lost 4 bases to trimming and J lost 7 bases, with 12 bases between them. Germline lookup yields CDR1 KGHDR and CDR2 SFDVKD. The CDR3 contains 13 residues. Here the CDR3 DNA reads TGTGCCACCAGTGACCTTGACAGACCTGGCTACACCTTC. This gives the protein CATSDLDRPGYTF.

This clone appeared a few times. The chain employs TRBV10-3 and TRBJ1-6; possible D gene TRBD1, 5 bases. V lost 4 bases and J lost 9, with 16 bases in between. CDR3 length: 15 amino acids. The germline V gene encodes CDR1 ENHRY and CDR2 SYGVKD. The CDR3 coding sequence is TGTGCCATCAGTGTTAGCACAGGTGTGGGTTCACCCCTCCACTTT. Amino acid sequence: CAISVSTGVGSPLHF.

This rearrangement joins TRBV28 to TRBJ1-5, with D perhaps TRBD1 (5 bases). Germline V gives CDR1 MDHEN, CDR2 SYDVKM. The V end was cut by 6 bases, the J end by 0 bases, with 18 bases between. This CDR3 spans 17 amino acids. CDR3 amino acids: CASRTGASTLSNQPQHF. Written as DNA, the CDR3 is TGTGCCAGCAGAACCGGGGCCTCAACCCTTAGCAATCAGCCCCAGCATTTT.

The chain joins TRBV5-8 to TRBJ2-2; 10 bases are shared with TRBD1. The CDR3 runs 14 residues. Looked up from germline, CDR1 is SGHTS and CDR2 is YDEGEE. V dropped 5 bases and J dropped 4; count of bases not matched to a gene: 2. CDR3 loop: CASRWTGGTGELFF. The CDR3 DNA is TGTGCCAGCAGATGGACAGGGGGCACCGGGGAGCTGTTTTTT.

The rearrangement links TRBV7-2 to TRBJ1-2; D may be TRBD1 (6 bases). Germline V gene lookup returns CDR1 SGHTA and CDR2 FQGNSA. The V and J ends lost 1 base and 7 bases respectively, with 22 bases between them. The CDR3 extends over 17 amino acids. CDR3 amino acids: CASSLVAGGEVLGGYTF. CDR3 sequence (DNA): TGTGCCAGCAGCTTAGTGGCTGGGGGCGAGGTGTTAGGTGGCTACACCTTC.

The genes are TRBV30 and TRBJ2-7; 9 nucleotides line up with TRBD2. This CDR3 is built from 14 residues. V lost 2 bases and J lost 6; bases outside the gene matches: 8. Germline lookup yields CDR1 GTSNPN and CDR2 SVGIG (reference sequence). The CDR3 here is CAWSIAGGPFEQYF. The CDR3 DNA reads TGTGCCTGGAGTATCGCGGGAGGGCCCTTCGAGCAGTACTTC.

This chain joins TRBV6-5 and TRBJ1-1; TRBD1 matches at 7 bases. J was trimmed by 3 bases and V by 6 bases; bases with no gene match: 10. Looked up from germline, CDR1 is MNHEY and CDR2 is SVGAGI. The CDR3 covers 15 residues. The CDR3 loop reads CASRVDRVRDTEAFF. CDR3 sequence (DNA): TGTGCCAGCAGGGTTGACAGGGTTCGTGACACTGAAGCTTTCTTT.

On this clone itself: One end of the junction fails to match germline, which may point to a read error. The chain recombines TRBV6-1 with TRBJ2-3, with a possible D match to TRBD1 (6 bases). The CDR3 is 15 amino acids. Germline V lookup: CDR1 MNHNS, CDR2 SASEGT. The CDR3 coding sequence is TGTGCCAGCAGCGAAGACAGGTGGTCCACAGATACGCAGTATTTT. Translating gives CASSEDRWSTDTQYF.

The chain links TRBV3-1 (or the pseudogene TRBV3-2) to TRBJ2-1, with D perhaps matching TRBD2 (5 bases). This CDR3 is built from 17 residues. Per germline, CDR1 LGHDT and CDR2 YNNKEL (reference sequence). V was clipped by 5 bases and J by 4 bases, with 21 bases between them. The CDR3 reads CASSKGQGRPTYNEQFF. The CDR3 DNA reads TGTGCCAGCAGCAAAGGGCAAGGGAGACCCACTTACAATGAGCAGTTCTTC.

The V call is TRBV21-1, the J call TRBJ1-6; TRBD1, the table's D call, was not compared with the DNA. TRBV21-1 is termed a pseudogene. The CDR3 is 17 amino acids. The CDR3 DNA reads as TGTGCCAGCAGCAACGAAGGGCAGGGGGATGGAGATTCACCCCTCCACTTT. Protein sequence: CASSNEGQGDGDSPLHF.

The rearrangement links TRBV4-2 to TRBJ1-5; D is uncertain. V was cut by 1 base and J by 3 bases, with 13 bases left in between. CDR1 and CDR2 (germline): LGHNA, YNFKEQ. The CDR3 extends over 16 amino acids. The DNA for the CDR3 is TGTGCCAGCAGCCAAGCGTATCTGCAGTCCAATCAGCCCCAGCATTTT. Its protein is CASSQAYLQSNQPQHF.

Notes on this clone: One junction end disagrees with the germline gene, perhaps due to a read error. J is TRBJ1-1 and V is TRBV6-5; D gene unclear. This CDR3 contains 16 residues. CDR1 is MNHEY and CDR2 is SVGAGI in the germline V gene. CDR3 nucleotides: TGTGCCAGCAGTTACTCTCGTTACGCTCCGAACGCTGAAGCTTTCTTT. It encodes CASSYSRYAPNAEAFF.

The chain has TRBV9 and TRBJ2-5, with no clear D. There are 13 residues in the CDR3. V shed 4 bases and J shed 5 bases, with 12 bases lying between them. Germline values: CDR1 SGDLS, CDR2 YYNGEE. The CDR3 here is CASSPTLGETQYF. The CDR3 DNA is TGTGCCAGCAGCCCAACCCTAGGGGAGACCCAGTACTTC.